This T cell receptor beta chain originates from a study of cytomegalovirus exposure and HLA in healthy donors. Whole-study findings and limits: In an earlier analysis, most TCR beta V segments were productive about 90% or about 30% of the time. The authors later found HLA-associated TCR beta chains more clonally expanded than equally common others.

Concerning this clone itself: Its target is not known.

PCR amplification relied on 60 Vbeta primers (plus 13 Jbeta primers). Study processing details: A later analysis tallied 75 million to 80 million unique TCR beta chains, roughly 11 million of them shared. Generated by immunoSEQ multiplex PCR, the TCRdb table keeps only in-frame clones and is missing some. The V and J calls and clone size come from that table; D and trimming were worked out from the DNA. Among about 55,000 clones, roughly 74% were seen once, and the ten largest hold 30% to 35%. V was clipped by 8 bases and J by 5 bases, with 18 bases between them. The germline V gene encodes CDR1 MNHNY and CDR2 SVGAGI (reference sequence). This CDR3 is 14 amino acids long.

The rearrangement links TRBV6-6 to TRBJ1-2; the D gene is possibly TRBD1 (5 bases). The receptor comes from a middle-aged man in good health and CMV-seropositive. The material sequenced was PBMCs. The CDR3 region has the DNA TGTGCCAGCGATAGATCTGCAGGGACTTATGGCTACACCTTC. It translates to CASDRSAGTYGYTF.